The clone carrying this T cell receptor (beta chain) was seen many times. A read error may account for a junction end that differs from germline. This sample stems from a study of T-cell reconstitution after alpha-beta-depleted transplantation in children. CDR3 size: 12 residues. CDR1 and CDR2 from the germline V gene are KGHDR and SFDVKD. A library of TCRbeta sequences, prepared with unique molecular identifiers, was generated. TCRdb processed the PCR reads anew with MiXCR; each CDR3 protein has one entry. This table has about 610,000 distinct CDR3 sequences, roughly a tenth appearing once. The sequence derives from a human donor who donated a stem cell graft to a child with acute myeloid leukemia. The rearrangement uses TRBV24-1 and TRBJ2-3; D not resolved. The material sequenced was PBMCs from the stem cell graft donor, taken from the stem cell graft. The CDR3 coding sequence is TGTGCCACCGGTGACTTCACAGATACGCAGTATTTT. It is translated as CATGDFTDTQYF.